The clone carrying this T cell receptor beta chain turned up a few times. Its specificity is unknown. CDR3 length: 14 residues. Germline assignment: CDR1 DFQATT and CDR2 SNEGSKA (reference sequence). Trimming removed 1 base from V and 0 bases from J, with 6 bases in between. This sample stems from a study of T-cell reconstitution after alpha-beta-depleted transplantation in children. Library preparation (for TCRbeta) was performed with unique molecular identifiers. TCRdb used MiXCR to reprocess the PCR reads, holding one entry per CDR3 protein. Of just under 350,000 distinct CDR3 sequences listed, roughly 17% are singletons. Study findings and constraints: By one year post-transplant, T-cell counts and diversity largely arose from T cells that were newly produced. Some patients showed high day-60 TCRbeta diversity, which derived from surviving recipient T cells and thymic progenitors. Expanded clones from the graft, numbering several hundred, reportedly supplied alpha-beta T cells about two months after transplant.

The source of this sequence is a male patient under 10 years old who had a stem cell transplant for acute lymphoblastic leukemia, so the T cells may come from the graft donor. Sequencing was performed on PBMCs, mostly from graft donor cells, taken 360 days after TCRalphabeta/CD19-depleted stem cell transplant. This rearrangement joins TRBV20-1 to TRBJ1-4; D uncertain. The CDR3 loop is CSARADATNEKLFF. The CDR3 coding sequence is TGCAGTGCTAGAGCTGATGCAACTAATGAAAAACTGTTTTTT.